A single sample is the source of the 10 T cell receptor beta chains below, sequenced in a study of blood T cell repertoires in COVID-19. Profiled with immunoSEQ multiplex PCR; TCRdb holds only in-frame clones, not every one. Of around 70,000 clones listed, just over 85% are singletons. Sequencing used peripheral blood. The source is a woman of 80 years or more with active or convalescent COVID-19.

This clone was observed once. The CDR3: CAWSSGLAGAIAEQYF. The CDR3 DNA sequence: TGTGCCTGGAGTTCTGGACTAGCGGGAGCAATTGCCGAGCAGTACTTC. The chain recombines TRBV30 with TRBJ2-7; 13 bases map to TRBD2. Looked up from germline, CDR1 is GTSNPN and CDR2 is SVGIG (reference sequence). The CDR3 length is 16 residues. Germline trimming cut 2 bases from V and 6 bases from J; bases unmatched to any gene: 10.

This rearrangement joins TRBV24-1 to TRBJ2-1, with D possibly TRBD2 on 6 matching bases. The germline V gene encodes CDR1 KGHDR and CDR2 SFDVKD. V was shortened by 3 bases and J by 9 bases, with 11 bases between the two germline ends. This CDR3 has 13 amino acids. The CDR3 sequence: CATSDGGLAEQFF. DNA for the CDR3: TGTGCCACCAGTGATGGGGGGTTGGCTGAGCAGTTCTTC.

The CDR3: CASSSPFPRSGRGNEQFF. For the CDR3, the DNA is TGTGCCAGCAGCTCCCCCTTTCCACGTAGCGGGAGGGGCAATGAGCAGTTCTTC. The chain links TRBV7-9 to TRBJ2-1, with TRBD2 matching over 11 bases. Germline values: CDR1 SEHNR, CDR2 FQNEAQ (reference sequence). The CDR3 spans 18 residues. J gave up 6 bases and V 4 bases, and 14 bases lay outside the gene matches. The complete variable domain, with remaining parts taken from reference TRBV7-9 and TRBJ2-1, reads DTGVSQNPRHKITKRGQNVTFRCDPISEHNRLYWYRQTLGQGPEFLTYFQNEAQLEKSRLLSDRFSAERPKGSFSTLEIQRTEQGDSAMYLCASSSPFPRSGRGNEQFFGPGTRLTVL.

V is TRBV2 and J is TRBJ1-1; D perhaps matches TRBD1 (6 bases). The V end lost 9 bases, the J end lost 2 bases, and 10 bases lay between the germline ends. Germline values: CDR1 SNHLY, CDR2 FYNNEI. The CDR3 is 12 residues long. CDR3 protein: CASGRGNTEAFF. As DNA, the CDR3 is TGTGCCAGTGGCAGGGGAAACACTGAAGCTTTCTTT.

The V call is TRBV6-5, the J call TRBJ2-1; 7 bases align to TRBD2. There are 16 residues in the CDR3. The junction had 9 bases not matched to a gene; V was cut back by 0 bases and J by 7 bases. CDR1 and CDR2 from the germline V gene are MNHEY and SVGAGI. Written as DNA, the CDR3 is TGTGCCAGCAGTTACTCTCCCCGGGGGGTCTCGAATGAGCAGTTCTTC. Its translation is CASSYSPRGVSNEQFF.

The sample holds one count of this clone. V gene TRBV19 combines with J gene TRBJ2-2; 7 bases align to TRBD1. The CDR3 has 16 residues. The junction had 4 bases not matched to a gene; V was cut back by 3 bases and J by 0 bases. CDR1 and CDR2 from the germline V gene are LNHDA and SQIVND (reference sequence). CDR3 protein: CASSILGTANTGELFF. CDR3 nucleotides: TGTGCCAGTAGTATTTTGGGGACAGCGAACACCGGGGAGCTGTTTTTT. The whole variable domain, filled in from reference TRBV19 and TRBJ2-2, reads DGGITQSPKYLFRKEGQNVTLSCEQNLNHDAMYWYRQDPGQGLRLIYYSQIVNDFQKGDIAEGYSVSREKKESFPLTVTSAQKNPTAFYLCASSILGTANTGELFFGEGSRLTVL.

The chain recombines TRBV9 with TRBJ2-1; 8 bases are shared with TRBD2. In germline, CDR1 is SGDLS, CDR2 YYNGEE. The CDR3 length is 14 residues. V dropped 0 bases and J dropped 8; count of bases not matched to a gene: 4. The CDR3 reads CASSVGGLEDEQFF. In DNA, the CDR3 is TGTGCCAGCAGCGTAGGGGGACTAGAAGATGAGCAGTTCTTC. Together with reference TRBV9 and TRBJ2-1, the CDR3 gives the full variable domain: DSGVTQTPKHLITATGQRVTLRCSPRSGDLSVYWYQQSLDQGLQFLIQYYNGEERAKGNILERFSAQQFPDLHSELNLSSLELGDSALYFCASSVGGLEDEQFFGPGTRLTVL.

For the CDR3, the DNA is TGTGCCAGCAGCCTGACTAGCGGGAGGGCCGGCTACTACAATGAGCAGTTCTTC. The encoded protein is CASSLTSGRAGYYNEQFF. The rearrangement uses TRBV7-6 and TRBJ2-1, with 14 bases that match TRBD2. Germline-derived CDR1 and CDR2 are SGHVS and FNYEAQ. With V trimmed by 5 bases and J by 3 bases, 9 bases remained unmatched. The CDR3 sequence is 18 residues long.

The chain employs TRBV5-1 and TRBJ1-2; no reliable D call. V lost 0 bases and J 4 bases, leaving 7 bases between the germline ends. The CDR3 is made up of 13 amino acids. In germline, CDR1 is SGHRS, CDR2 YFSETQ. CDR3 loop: CASSLEEIYGYTF. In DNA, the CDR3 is TGCGCCAGCAGCTTGGAAGAGATCTATGGCTACACCTTC.

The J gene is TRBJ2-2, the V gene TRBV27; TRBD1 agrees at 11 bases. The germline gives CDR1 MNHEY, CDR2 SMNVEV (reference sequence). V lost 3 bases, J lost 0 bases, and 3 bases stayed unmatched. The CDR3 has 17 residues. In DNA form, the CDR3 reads TGTGCCAGCAGTTTGGGGACAGGGGGTGCGAACACCGGGGAGCTGTTTTTT. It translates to CASSLGTGGANTGELFF.